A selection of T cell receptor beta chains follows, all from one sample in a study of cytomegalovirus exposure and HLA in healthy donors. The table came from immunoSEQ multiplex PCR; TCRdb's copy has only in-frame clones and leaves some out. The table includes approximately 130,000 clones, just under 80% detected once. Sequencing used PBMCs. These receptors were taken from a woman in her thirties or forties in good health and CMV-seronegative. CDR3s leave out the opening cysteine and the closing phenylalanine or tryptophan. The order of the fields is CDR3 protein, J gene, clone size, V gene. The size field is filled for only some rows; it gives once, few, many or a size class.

CDR3: ASSSIRLAGYIDTQY
J: TRBJ2-3
size: -
V: TRBV28

CDR3: ASSPGAASVRHEQF
J: TRBJ2-1
size: once
V: TRBV28

CDR3: ASRIAGVSYGYT
J: TRBJ1-2
size: few
V: TRBV6-5

CDR3: ASSLKPLSANTGELF
J: TRBJ2-2
size: -
V: TRBV5-1

CDR3: ASSGGGHEKLF
J: TRBJ1-4
size: few
V: TRBV9

CDR3: ASSFFPGMDTEAF
J: TRBJ1-1
size: -
V: TRBV6-5

CDR3: ASSLEYSGWTPAETQY
J: TRBJ2-5
size: -
V: TRBV7-2

CDR3: ATSRGLAGDWEQY
J: TRBJ2-7
size: once
V: TRBV15

CDR3: ASSPSGGSWVLDYGYT
J: TRBJ1-2
size: few
V: TRBV28

CDR3: ASSYSLQVLNTEAF
J: TRBJ1-1
size: -
V: TRBV6-5

CDR3: ASSSLAGGSYNEQF
J: TRBJ2-1
size: -
V: TRBV27

CDR3: ASTSRPAQGGELF
J: TRBJ2-2
size: -
V: TRBV10-2

CDR3: ATSRETRSPNTGELF
J: TRBJ2-2
size: -
V: TRBV15

CDR3: ASSLAGLGSYGYT
J: TRBJ1-2
size: -
V: TRBV5-4

CDR3: ASRPGLASAGEQY
J: -
size: -
V: TRBV6-1

CDR3: ASSVAGGLQF
J: TRBJ2-1
size: -
V: TRBV9

CDR3: ASSLAGLGNSPLH
J: TRBJ1-6
size: -
V: TRBV2

CDR3: ASRSSNTGELF
J: TRBJ2-2
size: few
V: TRBV28

CDR3: ASSPPRIYEQY
J: TRBJ2-7
size: -
V: TRBV18

CDR3: SSSHTRTGDTGELF
J: TRBJ2-2
size: few
V: TRBV7-9

CDR3: ATNTNGGNQPQH
J: TRBJ1-5
size: -
V: TRBV28

CDR3: ASSVKLQGKGGELF
J: TRBJ2-2
size: -
V: TRBV28

CDR3: ASTLDDSPADTQY
J: TRBJ2-3
size: -
V: TRBV6-1

CDR3: ASSGGGANNQPQH
J: TRBJ1-5
size: -
V: TRBV7-8

CDR3: ASSLGGTGAYEQY
J: TRBJ2-7
size: few
V: TRBV28

CDR3: ASSRRDRNQPQH
J: TRBJ1-5
size: few
V: TRBV5-8

CDR3: ASSFSSGFNQPQH
J: TRBJ1-5
size: -
V: TRBV11-2

CDR3: ASSDPLAGGPYNEQF
J: TRBJ2-1
size: -
V: TRBV6-1